The rows below give T cell receptor beta chains drawn from one sample of a study of CD8+ T cells in alopecia areata. Profiled with immunoSEQ multiplex PCR; TCRdb holds only in-frame clones, not every one. The data contain more than 200,000 clones, approximately 72% of them singletons. The specimen comprised CD4+ T cells sorted from blood, sampled between weeks 43 and 45, from a patient treated with tofacitinib. Receptors originate from a human donor with alopecia areata. The CDR3 runs from the conserved cysteine through the conserved F or W. The D gene is left open where the match is weak. Some rows have no size entry. The others give once, few or many, or a class for an expanded clone.

-	TRBV4-3	-	TRBJ1-2	16	TGCGCCAGCAGCCAAGATCCGTCGGTTGCTAACTATGGCTACACCTTC	CASSQDPSVANYGYTF
-	TRBV5-4	-	TRBJ1-1	13	TGTGCCAGCAGGTACCGAGAGGGGGCTGAAGCTTTCTTT	CASRYREGAEAFF
few	TRBV6-6	-	TRBJ2-6	16	TGTGCCAGCAGTTACCAAGGGCGCTCTGGGGCCAACGTCCTGACTTTC	CASSYQGRSGANVLTF
-	TRBV14	-	TRBJ2-3	11	TGTGCCAGCCGTTTTGGAGATACGCAGTATTTT	CASRFGDTQYF
once	TRBV14	-	TRBJ2-2	13	TGTGCCAGCAGCCAATTCAGGGACGGGGAGCTGTTTTTT	CASSQFRDGELFF
-	TRBV10-3	-	TRBJ2-2	14	TGTGCCATCATTGGCCAGCTTAACACCGGGGAGCTGTTTTTT	CAIIGQLNTGELFF
once	TRBV5-1	-	TRBJ2-5	13	TGCGCCAGCACTCGGGGATCGGGGGAGACCCAGTACTTC	CASTRGSGETQYF
-	TRBV9	-	TRBJ1-1	14	TGTGCCAGCAGTCCGGGGGGAGCAGACACTGAAGCTTTCTTT	CASSPGGADTEAFF
-	TRBV7-3	-	TRBJ1-6	13	TGTGCCAGCAGCTTGGATATCAATTCACCCCTCCACTTT	CASSLDINSPLHF
once	TRBV7-2	-	TRBJ2-3	15	TGTGCCAGCAGCTTAGACGGGGTGGGCACAGATACGCAGTATTTT	CASSLDGVGTDTQYF
-	TRBV20-1	-	TRBJ2-3	10	TGCAGTGCTATGATAGATACGCAGTATTTT	CSAMIDTQYF
-	TRBV5-1	-	TRBJ2-3	14	TGCGCCAGCAGCGGAGGAATTCACACAGATACGCAGTATTTT	CASSGGIHTDTQYF
-	TRBV7-9	-	TRBJ2-7	19	TGTGCCAGCAGCTTCCCCGTCCGGGACGGAGCCTTGGTGACCTACGAGCAGTACTTC	CASSFPVRDGALVTYEQYF
few	TRBV7-9	TRBD2	TRBJ2-3	14	TGTGCCAGGGTGCTAGCGGGGGAGTTCGATACGCAGTATTTT	CARVLAGEFDTQYF
-	TRBV29-1	TRBD1	TRBJ2-5	11	TGCAGCGACAGGGGTGGAGAGACCCAGTACTTC	CSDRGGETQYF
-	TRBV5-1	TRBD1	TRBJ2-2	16	TGCGCCAGCAGCTTACTGCAGGGGGCGAACACCGGGGAGCTGTTTTTT	CASSLLQGANTGELFF
-	TRBV7-3	-	TRBJ1-1	13	TGTGCCAGCAGCTTAACCGGTTTATCGGAAGCTTTCTTT	CASSLTGLSEAFF
-	TRBV4-3	TRBD1	TRBJ2-2	17	TGCGCCAGCAGCCAAGACGACAGGGAGTGGAACACCGGGGAGCTGTTTTTT	CASSQDDREWNTGELFF
few	TRBV29-1	-	TRBJ2-1	13	TGCAGCGTTGGTCGCGTGTCCTACAATGAGCAGTTCTTC	CSVGRVSYNEQFF
-	TRBV5-1	TRBD1	TRBJ2-5	16	TGCGCCAGCAGCTTGTCCGGGACAGGGGGCCGGGAGACCCAGTACTTC	CASSLSGTGGRETQYF
-	TRBV14	-	TRBJ1-2	14	TGTGCCAGCAGCGCAATGGGGGTGGACTATGGCTACACCTTC	CASSAMGVDYGYTF
-	TRBV4-3	-	TRBJ1-5	15	TGCGCCAGCAGCCAAGGTCGAGGTCTAGGTCAGCCCCAGCATTTT	CASSQGRGLGQPQHF
few	TRBV29-1	-	TRBJ1-5	15	TGCAGCGTTGTATGGGGAGCGGGTAGCAATCAGCCCCAGCATTTT	CSVVWGAGSNQPQHF
-	TRBV19	TRBD1	TRBJ2-2	14	TGTGCCAGTTCGGGACAGGGGGCTGCCGGGGAGCTGTTTTTT	CASSGQGAAGELFF
-	TRBV15	TRBD1	TRBJ2-5	16	TGTGCCACCAGCAGAGCTAGGGACGCAGGGGGAGAGACCCAGTACTTC	CATSRARDAGGETQYF
few	TRBV7-2	-	TRBJ1-1	14	TGTGCCAGCAGCCACGGGACCGTGAACACTGAAGCTTTCTTT	CASSHGTVNTEAFF
-	TRBV27	-	TRBJ1-2	14	TGTGCCAGCAGTTTGAATCCGGTTAACTATGGCTACACCTTC	CASSLNPVNYGYTF
-	TRBV10-3	TRBD1	TRBJ1-6	15	TGTGCCATCAGTGAAGGGACAGGGACCCATTCACCCCTCCACTTT	CAISEGTGTHSPLHF
once	TRBV18	-	TRBJ2-6	17	TGTGCCAGCTCACCAGAACCTCTTCACTCTGGGGCCAACGTCCTGACTTTC	CASSPEPLHSGANVLTF